The 28 T cell receptor beta chains in this list originate from one sample, sequenced in a study of T cells in women clearing cervical HPV infection. Assay used: immunoSEQ multiplex PCR; TCRdb lists only in-frame clones, some missing. The sample's table shows over 15,000 clones. The sequenced sample consisted of blood buffy coat. These receptors were obtained from a woman aged 18-69 years with a cervical HPV16 infection that either progressed to CIN3+ or cleared (not recorded which).

Notes on this clone: The missing CDR3 end, 3 residues past where the read stops, is filled in from the germline J gene. V and J are TRBV7-9 and TRBJ1-2; 7 nucleotides agree with TRBD1. The CDR3 covers 15 residues. Germline assignment: CDR1 SEHNR and CDR2 FQNEAQ (reference sequence). CDR3 DNA (partial): TGTGCCAGCAGCTTACGACAGGGCGACCAAGAGACC. Translated, it gives CASSLRQGDQET. The full-length CDR3 reads as CASSLRQGDQETYTF.

As concerns this clone: Read data end 3 residues before the CDR3 end; the end is taken from the germline J gene. The gene calls are TRBV19 and TRBJ2-3; 10 nucleotides match TRBD1. Germline V CDR1 and CDR2: LNHDA, SQIVND (reference sequence). This CDR3 is built from 15 residues. Here the CDR3 reads CASSTLDRGGQPQYF. CDR3 bases read: TGTGCCAGTAGTACCCTGGACAGGGGGGGTCAGCCG. The full variable domain, in which reference TRBV19 and TRBJ2-3 provide the parts outside the CDR3, is DGGITQSPKYLFRKEGQNVTLSCEQNLNHDAMYWYRQDPGQGLRLIYYSQIVNDFQKGDIAEGYSVSREKKESFPLTVTSAQKNPTAFYLCASSTLDRGGQPQYFGPGTRLTVL.

A note on this clone: Coverage ceases 3 residues before the CDR3 finishes, and the germline J gene fills in the end. J is TRBJ2-3 and V is TRBV29-1; D might be TRBD1 (6 bases). The CDR3 is made up of 11 amino acids. Per germline, CDR1 SQVTM and CDR2 ANQGSEA. CDR3 sequence: CSVGFQGPQYF. CDR3 DNA (partial): TGCAGCGTTGGGTTTCAGGGGCCG.

Concerning this clone itself: The read stops 3 residues short of the end of the CDR3; the missing end is completed from the germline J gene. The chain couples TRBV7-9 to TRBJ2-7; D uncertain. CDR3 length equals 12 residues. CDR1 is SEHNR and CDR2 is FQNEAQ in the germline V gene (reference sequence). V lost 7 bases, J lost 4 bases, and 11 bases lay in between. CDR3 DNA, as far as it was read: TGTGCCAGCACCTTTATCGGGTACGAG. Translating gives CASTFIGYE. The whole CDR3 region reads CASTFIGYEQYF. Full variable domain (remainder filled in from reference TRBV7-9 and TRBJ2-7): DTGVSQNPRHKITKRGQNVTFRCDPISEHNRLYWYRQTLGQGPEFLTYFQNEAQLEKSRLLSDRFSAERPKGSFSTLEIQRTEQGDSAMYLCASTFIGYEQYFGPGTRLTVT.

Details on this clone: The read stops 3 residues short of the end of the CDR3; the missing end is completed from the germline J gene. The V call is TRBV7-2, the J call TRBJ2-7; 7 positions match TRBD1. The germline gives CDR1 SGHTA, CDR2 FQGNSA. The CDR3 is 15 amino acids. J lost 4 bases, V lost 4 bases, and 10 bases had no gene match. The sequenced part of the CDR3 DNA is TGTGCCAGCAGCTCACATCAGGGGGTCCAATACGAG. Its protein is CASSSHQGVQYE. The entire CDR3 protein reads CASSSHQGVQYEQYF.

The sequenced CDR3 bases are TGTGCCAGTAGTATTGACAGCGGGAGATACGAC. Residues: CASSIDSGRYD. The entire CDR3 reads CASSIDSGRYDYTF. The rearrangement uses TRBV19 and TRBJ1-2; a possible D gene is TRBD1 (5 bases). The CDR3 end is not reached by the read, which stops 3 residues before it; the germline J gene fills it in. This CDR3 spans 14 amino acids. Per the germline V gene, CDR1 is LNHDA and CDR2 is SQIVND (reference sequence). Combining the CDR3 with reference TRBV19 and TRBJ1-2 gives the whole variable domain DGGITQSPKYLFRKEGQNVTLSCEQNLNHDAMYWYRQDPGQGLRLIYYSQIVNDFQKGDIAEGYSVSREKKESFPLTVTSAQKNPTAFYLCASSIDSGRYDYTFGSGTRLTVV.

Concerning this clone itself: The sequence runs out 3 residues before the end of the CDR3; the remainder is reconstructed from the germline J gene. The chain combines TRBV10-3 with TRBJ1-3, with D perhaps TRBD1 (6 bases). Trimming took off 7 bases at V and 3 bases at J, with 10 bases between the two ends. This CDR3 has 13 amino acids. Germline V gene sequence: CDR1 ENHRY, CDR2 SYGVKD. The CDR3 spells CAIISGDGNTIYF. Partial CDR3 DNA: TGTGCCATCATATCAGGGGATGGAAACACC.

As regards this clone: The missing CDR3 end, 3 residues past where the read stops, is filled in from the germline J gene. J is TRBJ1-6 and V is TRBV2; D is possibly TRBD1 (5 bases). Germline CDR1 reads SNHLY; CDR2 reads FYNNEI. The CDR3 loop spans 13 amino acids. The CDR3 DNA, read in part, is TGTGCCAGCAGTGAATCTGTCAGGGCTCCC. Protein sequence: CASSESVRAP. In full, the CDR3 is CASSESVRAPLHF. Full variable domain (rest looked up from reference TRBV2 and TRBJ1-6): EPEVTQTPSHQVTQMGQEVILRCVPISNHLYFYWYRQILGQKVEFLVSFYNNEISEKSEIFDDQFSVERPDGSNFTLKIRSTKLEDSAMYFCASSESVRAPLHFGNGTRLTVT.

In regard to this clone: The DNA ends 3 residues before the CDR3 does, and the rest of the CDR3 is filled in from the germline J gene. J is TRBJ1-4 and V is TRBV5-6, with a possible D match to TRBD1 (5 bases). The CDR3 contains 15 residues. Germline CDR1 reads SGHDT; CDR2 reads YYEEEE. V gave up 1 base and J gave up 7 bases, with 14 bases separating them. The CDR3 spells CASSLRTLGGEKLFF. CDR3 DNA, as far as it was read: TGTGCCAGCAGCTTGCGGACTTTGGGGGGTGAAAAA.

CDR3 DNA, as far as it was read: TGTGCCAGTAGTCCACAGACTAGCGGGACATTTAATGAC. Its translation is CASSPQTSGTFND. The full CDR3 is CASSPQTSGTFNDYTF. The rearrangement uses TRBV19 and TRBJ1-2; perhaps TRBD1 as D (6 bases). The read comes to an end 3 residues before the CDR3 does, leaving the germline J gene to fill in the end. The CDR3 totals 16 residues. The V gene's germline CDR1 is LNHDA and CDR2 SQIVND (reference sequence).

Points on this clone: From the germline J gene comes the end of the CDR3, since the read stops 3 residues before it. The chain carries TRBV5-1 and TRBJ1-2; TRBD1 aligns across 7 bases. The germline gives CDR1 SGHRS, CDR2 YFSETQ. The length of the CDR3 is 15 residues. V dropped 0 bases and J dropped 3; count of bases not matched to a gene: 5. CDR3 sequence reads: CASSLAGTEDYGYTF. The part of the CDR3 DNA that was read is TGCGCCAGCAGCTTGGCAGGGACAGAAGACTATGGC.

For this clone: The sequenced fragment ends 3 residues before the CDR3 boundary, so the rest is inferred from the germline J gene. The gene calls are TRBV7-8 and TRBJ2-7; 7 positions agree with TRBD1. With V trimmed by 1 base and J by 2 bases, 5 bases remained unmatched. The germline V gene has CDR1 SGHVS and CDR2 FQNEAQ. This CDR3 is 15 amino acids long. The CDR3 bases that were read are TGTGCCAGCAGCTTAGATCAGACAGGGACCTACGAG. This codes for CASSLDQTGTYE. The full CDR3 protein reads CASSLDQTGTYEQYF.

On this clone itself: The CDR3 extends 3 residues past the end of the read, so its final part is completed from the germline J gene. The chain is built from TRBV20-1 and TRBJ1-5; D gene unclear. This CDR3 spans 13 amino acids. Germline CDR1 is DFQATT and CDR2 is SNEGSKA (reference sequence). Deletions cut 6 bases from V and 9 bases from J, with 18 bases between. This CDR3 reads CSAGVGSSTPQHF. CDR3 DNA, as far as it was read: TGCAGTGCCGGGGTGGGCAGTAGTACGCCC.

Remarks on this clone: The read ends 3 residues early relative to the CDR3; the germline J gene fills the gap. This rearrangement joins TRBV5-1 to TRBJ1-5, with TRBD1 matching 8 bases. The trim removed 2 bases at V and 3 bases at J, leaving 4 bases unmatched. The CDR3 runs to 15 residues. From germline, CDR1 is SGHRS and CDR2 YFSETQ. The CDR3 bases that were read are TGCGCCAGCAGCTTACAGGGGGAAAACAATCAGCCC. Residues: CASSLQGENNQP. The entire CDR3 is CASSLQGENNQPQHF.

Concerning this clone: The sequenced fragment ends 3 residues before the CDR3 boundary, so the rest is inferred from the germline J gene. The gene calls are TRBV19 and TRBJ2-2, with 13 positions matching TRBD2. The CDR3 length is 19 residues. Germline CDR1 LNHDA, CDR2 SQIVND (reference sequence). V was clipped by 2 bases and J by 7 bases; unmatched bases: 13. The CDR3 is CASSISSWGLAGFHGELFF. Incomplete CDR3 DNA: TGTGCCAGTAGTATAAGCTCTTGGGGACTAGCGGGATTTCACGGGGAG.

With regard to this clone: Read sequence stops 3 residues before the CDR3 end, and the germline J gene provides the missing end. The rearrangement joins TRBV2 to TRBJ2-7, with TRBD2 matching over 8 bases. Germline assignment: CDR1 SNHLY and CDR2 FYNNEI. The CDR3 consists of 12 residues. Germline trimming cut 4 bases from V and 6 bases from J; bases unmatched to any gene: 2. CDR3 bases read: TGTGCCAGCAGTGCGGGGGGGGTCGAG. This codes for CASSAGGVE. The full CDR3 protein reads CASSAGGVEQYF.

As to this clone: The CDR3 end falls 3 residues outside the read, so it is completed with the germline J gene. V gene TRBV5-1 combines with J gene TRBJ2-5; D unresolved. The V and J ends lost 4 bases and 5 bases respectively, with 12 bases between them. Germline V gene sequence: CDR1 SGHRS, CDR2 YFSETQ. The CDR3 has 13 amino acids. CDR3 loop: CASSKSLWETQYF. Incomplete CDR3 DNA: TGCGCCAGCAGCAAGTCCCTATGGGAGACC. Full variable domain (remainder filled in from reference TRBV5-1 and TRBJ2-5): KAGVTQTPRYLIKTRGQQVTLSCSPISGHRSVSWYQQTPGQGLQFLFEYFSETQRNKGNFPGRFSGRQFSNSRSEMNVSTLELGDSALYLCASSKSLWETQYFGPGTRLLVL.

On this clone itself: The observed sequence ends 3 residues before the CDR3 terminus, with the missing tail filled in from the germline J gene. The V gene is TRBV10-3, the J gene TRBJ2-7; D perhaps matches TRBD1 (6 bases). Deletions cut 5 bases from V and 2 bases from J, with 16 bases between. This CDR3 is built from 15 residues. Germline V gives CDR1 ENHRY, CDR2 SYGVKD. CDR3 residues: CAISSSGAVTYEQYF. The covered CDR3 bases are TGTGCCATCAGTAGTTCAGGGGCTGTCACCTACGAG.

This clone is medium-sized by frequency. Read sequence stops 3 residues before the CDR3 end, and the germline J gene provides the missing end. This specimen includes other DNA sequences encoding the same CDR3. The chain couples TRBV18 to TRBJ2-1; 10 nucleotides agree with TRBD2. The CDR3 runs to 16 residues. Germline V lookup: CDR1 KGHSH, CDR2 LQKENI. V trimming: 0 bases; J trimming: 3 bases; junction bases outside the gene matches: 2. This chain's CDR3 is CASSPPVAGGYNEQFF. The CDR3 DNA, read in part, is TGTGCCAGCTCACCACCGGTAGCGGGGGGCTACAATGAG.

CDR3 bases read: TGTGCCAGCAGCCCGACAGGGGCCGGCACCGGGGAG. Its translation is CASSPTGAGTGE. The CDR3 as a whole reads CASSPTGAGTGELFF. The chain carries TRBV5-5 and TRBJ2-2, with 8 positions matching TRBD1. The CDR3 end is not reached by the read, which stops 3 residues before it; the germline J gene fills it in. CDR1 and CDR2 (germline): SGHKS, YYEKEE (reference sequence). There are 15 residues in the CDR3. With 4 bases clipped from V and 4 bases from J, the junction kept 6 bases outside the gene matches.

For this clone: The CDR3 end lies 3 residues beyond the end of the read and is filled in from the germline J gene. The V call is TRBV20-1, the J call TRBJ1-1; perhaps TRBD1 as D (5 bases). The CDR3 spans 14 residues. Trimming shortened V by 5 bases and J by 3 bases, and 16 bases separated the two germline ends. The germline gives CDR1 DFQATT, CDR2 SNEGSKA (reference sequence). CDR3 bases read: TGCAGTGCTCCGTCGGGGGGTTGGGACACTGAA. This translates into CSAPSGGWDTE. The CDR3 as a whole reads CSAPSGGWDTEAFF.

About this clone itself: The CDR3 end falls 3 residues outside the read, so it is completed with the germline J gene. The V call is TRBV2, the J call TRBJ2-7; no definite D call. Germline V gene lookup returns CDR1 SNHLY and CDR2 FYNNEI. Trimming cost V 7 bases and J 5 bases, with 9 bases left between them. The CDR3 length is 11 residues. Partial CDR3 DNA: TGTGCCAGCAAAGGGCTTAACGAG. Encoded protein: CASKGLNE. The full CDR3 protein reads CASKGLNEQYF.

Points on this clone: The CDR3 end lies 3 residues beyond the end of the read and is filled in from the germline J gene. This rearrangement joins TRBV30 to TRBJ1-2, with a possible D match to TRBD1 (6 bases). This CDR3 is 12 amino acids long. Per germline, CDR1 GTSNPN and CDR2 SVGIG (reference sequence). The sequenced part of the CDR3 DNA is TGTGCCTGGAGGCTTAGCGGGGGCGGC. This sequence encodes CAWRLSGGG. The full CDR3 protein reads CAWRLSGGGYTF.

Incomplete CDR3 DNA: TGTGCCAGCAGCCAAACCGTGGACTATACG. The encoded protein is CASSQTVDYT. The entire CDR3 sequence reads CASSQTVDYTQYF. This rearrangement joins TRBV7-9 to TRBJ2-3; TRBD2 might be the D (5 bases). The read finishes 3 residues shy of the CDR3 end, and the germline J gene is used to complete it. Between the trimmed V and J ends, which lost 5 bases and 7 bases, there was a span of 13 bases. Germline V gene lookup returns CDR1 SEHNR and CDR2 FQNEAQ (reference sequence). CDR3 length equals 13 residues.

Turning to this clone: The read stops 3 residues short of the end of the CDR3; the missing end is completed from the germline J gene. This chain connects TRBV7-9 to TRBJ2-4; a possible D gene is TRBD1 (5 bases). The germline CDR1 and CDR2 sequences are SEHNR and FQNEAQ (reference sequence). The CDR3 has 14 residues. The CDR3 here is CASSPTEPTYGQYF. The covered CDR3 bases are TGTGCCAGCAGCCCGACAGAACCAACCTATGGT.

On this clone: Sequencing ends 3 residues short of the CDR3 end; the germline J gene provides the rest. The V gene is TRBV11-3, the J gene TRBJ2-3, with 9 bases lining up with TRBD1. The germline gives CDR1 SGHNT, CDR2 YENEEA. CDR3 length: 14 amino acids. The CDR3 sequence: CASSRQGEKETQYF. CDR3 DNA, as far as it was read: TGTGCCAGCAGCAGACAGGGGGAAAAAGAGACG. Looking up the rest from reference TRBV11-3 and TRBJ2-3 gives the full variable domain: EAGVVQSPRYKIIEKKQPVAFWCNPISGHNTLYWYLQNLGQGPELLIRYENEEAVDDSQLPKDRFSAERLKGVDSTLKIQPAELGDSAVYLCASSRQGEKETQYFGPGTRLTVL.

Concerning this clone itself: The read terminates 3 residues ahead of where the CDR3 ends, so the germline J gene completes it. The genes are TRBV7-6 and TRBJ2-2; weak D call: TRBD2 (6 bases). V was clipped by 2 bases and J by 0 bases, with 16 bases between them. This CDR3 has 18 residues. Germline V CDR1 and CDR2: SGHVS, FNYEAQ. The part of the CDR3 DNA that was read is TGTGCCAGCAGCTTATTGGGGGGAAAGGGGTCGAACACCGGGGAG. Translation gives CASSLLGGKGSNTGE. The CDR3 reads in full as CASSLLGGKGSNTGELFF.

Here the CDR3 reads CAITNPLGRGTGELFF. The covered CDR3 bases are TGTGCCATCACGAATCCTCTGGGCAGGGGCACCGGGGAG. The chain combines TRBV10-3 with TRBJ2-2; D may be TRBD1 (6 bases). From the germline J gene comes the end of the CDR3, since the read stops 3 residues before it. V was cut by 7 bases and J by 4 bases, with 19 bases left in between. This CDR3 is 16 amino acids long. The germline V gene has CDR1 ENHRY and CDR2 SYGVKD.